A single sample gave rise to the 21 T cell receptor beta chains below, sequenced in a study of shared T cell receptors in the human thymus. Sequenced by immunoSEQ multiplex PCR; TCRdb stores in-frame clones only, minus some. The sample yields hundreds of thousands of clones, more than 70% seen once. The same data also contributed to another study, on human thymus T cells.

The sample comprised thymocytes. These receptors originate from a boy younger than two with a congenital heart defect.

V usage is TRBV4-1 and J usage is TRBJ1-2; the D gene is possibly TRBD1 (6 bases). The V gene's germline CDR1 is MGHRA and CDR2 YSYEKL. This CDR3 comprises 13 residues. V shed 0 bases and J shed 4 bases, with 6 bases lying between them. CDR3 sequence: CASSQEGGYGYTF. The CDR3 region has the DNA TGCGCCAGCAGCCAAGAAGGGGGCTATGGCTACACCTTC.

The gene calls are TRBV4-2 and TRBJ2-7; D is possibly TRBD2 (6 bases). Trimming cost V 2 bases and J 0 bases, with 8 bases left between them. There are 14 residues in the CDR3. The V gene's germline CDR1 is LGHNA and CDR2 YNFKEQ. The chain's CDR3 is CASSQTGSSYEQYF. The DNA for the CDR3 is TGTGCCAGCAGCCAAACCGGGAGCTCCTACGAGCAGTACTTC.

This clone was seen a few times. The rearrangement links TRBV14 to TRBJ2-3; 7 nucleotides agree with TRBD2. The CDR3 contains 18 residues. The V and J ends lost 3 bases and 3 bases, in that order; junction bases with no gene match: 15. Per germline, CDR1 SGHDN and CDR2 FVKESK. CDR3 protein: CASSQGRVLPTQTDTQYF. The CDR3, as DNA: TGTGCCAGCAGCCAGGGGAGGGTCCTCCCCACGCAAACAGATACGCAGTATTTT.

This clone has a single count. The chain couples TRBV30 to TRBJ2-2; 11 bases line up with TRBD1. From germline, CDR1 is GTSNPN and CDR2 SVGIG (reference sequence). V lost 0 bases, J lost 3 bases, and 12 bases stayed unmatched. This CDR3 is built from 19 residues. The CDR3 DNA sequence: TGTGCCTGGAGTGTAGGTACCCCCCGGGACAGGGGGTACACCGGGGAGCTGTTTTTT. Translating gives CAWSVGTPRDRGYTGELFF.

V gene TRBV19 combines with J gene TRBJ2-7; 8 nucleotides agree with TRBD1. V shed 6 bases and J 0 bases; nucleotides not matched to a gene: 10. The CDR3 spans 16 residues. Germline V gene sequence: CDR1 LNHDA, CDR2 SQIVND (reference sequence). CDR3 bases: TGTGCCAGTAGCCCTCCTCAGGGGGCTGGCTCCTACGAGCAGTACTTC. It codes for CASSPPQGAGSYEQYF.

The V gene is TRBV4-3, the J gene TRBJ2-1, with D possibly being TRBD2 (6 bases). Germline V gene data show CDR1 as LGHNA and CDR2 as YSLEER. V was pared by 5 bases and J by 8 bases, with 22 bases between. This CDR3 comprises 16 residues. In DNA, the CDR3 is TGCGCCAGCAGCAAAGCGTTGGAGGGAGGTGCAGATGAGCAGTTCTTC. Amino acid sequence: CASSKALEGGADEQFF.

The V and J genes are TRBV15 and TRBJ2-3; 10 bases match TRBD2. With V trimmed by 0 bases and J by 0 bases, 15 bases remained unmatched. Per germline, CDR1 LNHNV and CDR2 YYDKDF (reference sequence). The CDR3 spans 21 residues. CDR3 residues: CATSRDSLAGDRGLSTDTQYF. In nucleotides, the CDR3 is TGTGCCACCAGCAGAGATTCCCTAGCGGGAGATAGGGGGCTTAGCACAGATACGCAGTATTTT.

The V call is TRBV7-2, the J call TRBJ1-3; tentative D call: TRBD1 (6 bases). The V end was cut by 2 bases, the J end by 0 bases, with 14 bases between. Per germline, CDR1 SGHTA and CDR2 FQGNSA. This CDR3 spans 17 amino acids. The CDR3 nucleotides are TGTGCCAGCAGCTTAAGGACAGAGAACCTCTCTGGAAACACCATATATTTT. Translation gives CASSLRTENLSGNTIYF.

The chain joins TRBV5-1 to TRBJ1-3; 8 bases align to TRBD1. The J segment lost 2 bases and the V segment lost 3 bases, leaving 7 bases of the junction unmatched. The CDR3 runs to 16 residues. Germline CDR1 SGHRS, CDR2 YFSETQ. The DNA of the CDR3 is TGCGCCAGCAGCTGGACAGGGTTTTGGGCTGGAAACACCATATATTTT. It encodes CASSWTGFWAGNTIYF.

The rearrangement links TRBV6-5 to TRBJ2-4; 7 bases agree with TRBD2. This CDR3 spans 15 amino acids. Trimming took 4 bases from V and 8 from J; bases not matched to a gene: 11. CDR1 is MNHEY and CDR2 is SVGAGI in the germline V gene. CDR3 residues: CASSWESGNGYIQYF. Written as DNA, the CDR3 is TGTGCCAGCAGTTGGGAAAGCGGGAATGGGTACATTCAGTACTTC.

This clone was found once. The chain uses TRBV4-3 and TRBJ2-7; the D gene is possibly TRBD1 (6 bases). Trimming cost V 4 bases and J 0 bases, with 19 bases left between them. The CDR3 loop spans 17 amino acids. Germline CDR1 and CDR2: LGHNA and YSLEER. The chain's CDR3 is CASSLPGQRLSSYEQYF. For the CDR3, the DNA is TGCGCCAGCAGCCTTCCCGGACAGAGACTTAGCTCCTACGAGCAGTACTTC.

J is TRBJ2-3 and V is TRBV15; 13 bases line up with TRBD2. V shed 1 base and J 0 bases; nucleotides not matched to a gene: 7. This CDR3 is 19 amino acids long. From germline, CDR1 is LNHNV and CDR2 YYDKDF (reference sequence). The CDR3 sequence: CATSRATSGRAGSTDTQYF. CDR3 coding DNA: TGTGCCACCAGCAGAGCTACTAGCGGGAGGGCCGGGAGCACAGATACGCAGTATTTT.

This chain uses TRBV5-4 with TRBJ1-4, with unresolved D. V dropped 0 bases and J dropped 0 bases, with 9 bases sitting between them. Looked up from germline, CDR1 is SGHNT and CDR2 is YYREEE (reference sequence). The length of the CDR3 is 16 residues. This CDR3 reads CASSLEPFATNEKLFF. The CDR3 nucleotides are TGTGCCAGCAGCTTGGAGCCGTTTGCAACTAATGAAAAACTGTTTTTT.

The V gene is TRBV5-6, the J gene TRBJ1-1; D unresolved. CDR1 is SGHDT and CDR2 is YYEEEE in the germline V gene. Trimming pared 2 bases from V and 5 bases from J, leaving 16 bases between. The CDR3 covers 15 residues. CDR3 nucleotide sequence: TGTGCCAGCAGCTTTGCGGCGGGGAGGTTTACTGAAGCTTTCTTT. As protein: CASSFAAGRFTEAFF.

This clone was found a few times. CDR3: CASSLTGEPLHF. In DNA form, the CDR3 reads TGTGCCAGCAGTCTCACAGGGGAGCCCCTCCACTTT. V usage is TRBV28 and J usage is TRBJ1-6, with TRBD1 matching 7 bases. Germline-derived CDR1 and CDR2 are MDHEN and SYDVKM. The CDR3 totals 12 residues. The junction had 5 bases not matched to a gene; V was cut back by 5 bases and J by 13 bases.

V is TRBV13 and J is TRBJ1-6; D is ambiguous. Germline CDR1 reads PRHDT; CDR2 reads FYEKMQ (reference sequence). Trimming cost V 7 bases and J 10 bases, with 20 bases left between them. The CDR3 contains 15 residues. This CDR3 reads CASTSSRQIESPLHF. Here the CDR3 DNA reads TGTGCCAGCACCTCCTCCAGGCAGATTGAATCACCCCTCCACTTT.

The V and J genes are TRBV28 and TRBJ1-5; D remains unclear. The CDR3 is 16 amino acids. Germline V gene lookup returns CDR1 MDHEN and CDR2 SYDVKM. V was trimmed by 7 bases and J by 4 bases, leaving 20 bases between them. CDR3 region: CASTPNPAPLNQPQHF. The CDR3 region has the DNA TGTGCCAGCACCCCTAATCCTGCCCCCTTAAATCAGCCCCAGCATTTT.

This chain links TRBV18 with TRBJ1-6; 8 positions match TRBD1. V was pared by 3 bases and J by 10 bases, with 11 bases of the junction left unmatched. The CDR3 consists of 16 residues. Germline loops: CDR1 KGHSH, CDR2 LQKENI. The CDR3 sequence is CASSPSPRGRGSPLHF. Here the CDR3 DNA reads TGTGCCAGCTCACCCTCCCCCAGGGGGCGCGGATCACCCCTCCACTTT.

The chain combines TRBV30 with TRBJ2-3, with TRBD1 as a possible D gene (6 bases). The CDR3 has 15 amino acids. Germline assignment: CDR1 GTSNPN and CDR2 SVGIG (reference sequence). Trimming removed 0 bases at V and 6 bases at J, with 16 bases between. The CDR3 reads CAWSVQAGARDTQYF. Written as DNA, the CDR3 is TGTGCCTGGAGTGTACAGGCAGGGGCAAGGGATACGCAGTATTTT.

The chain combines TRBV29-1 with TRBJ2-3; D is perhaps TRBD2 (7 bases). CDR1 and CDR2 from the germline V gene are SQVTM and ANQGSEA. The CDR3 length is 13 residues. The V end was cut by 6 bases, the J end by 2 bases, with 12 bases between. The CDR3 sequence: CSVAGAVTDTQYF. The CDR3 bases are TGCAGCGTCGCGGGGGCCGTCACAGATACGCAGTATTTT.

The V call is TRBV7-2, the J call TRBJ2-5; 7 bases line up with TRBD1. The germline V gene has CDR1 SGHTA and CDR2 FQGNSA. J lost 5 bases, V lost 5 bases, and 8 bases had no gene match. The CDR3 consists of 14 residues. CDR3 in DNA: TGTGCCAGCAGCACCCCAGGGGGACCGGAGACCCAGTACTTC. Translating gives CASSTPGGPETQYF. Supplemented by reference TRBV7-2 and TRBJ2-5, the full variable domain reads GAGVSQSPSNKVTEKGKDVELRCDPISGHTALYWYRQSLGQGLEFLIYFQGNSAPDKSGLPSDRFSAERTGGSVSTLTIQRTQQEDSAVYLCASSTPGGPETQYFGPGTRLLVL.